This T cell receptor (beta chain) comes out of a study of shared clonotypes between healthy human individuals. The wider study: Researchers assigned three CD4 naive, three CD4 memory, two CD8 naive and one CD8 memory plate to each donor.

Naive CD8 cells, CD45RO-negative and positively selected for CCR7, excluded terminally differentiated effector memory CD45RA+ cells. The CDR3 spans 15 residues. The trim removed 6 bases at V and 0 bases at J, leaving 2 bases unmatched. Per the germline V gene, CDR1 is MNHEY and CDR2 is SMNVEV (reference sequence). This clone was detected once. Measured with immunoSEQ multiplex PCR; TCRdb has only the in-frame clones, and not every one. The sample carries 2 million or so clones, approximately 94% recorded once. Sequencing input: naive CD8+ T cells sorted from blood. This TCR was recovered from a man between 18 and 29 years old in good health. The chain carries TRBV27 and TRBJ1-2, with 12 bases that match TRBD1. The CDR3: CASRGQGASNYGYTF. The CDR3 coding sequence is TGTGCCAGCAGGGGACAGGGGGCCTCTAACTATGGCTACACCTTC.